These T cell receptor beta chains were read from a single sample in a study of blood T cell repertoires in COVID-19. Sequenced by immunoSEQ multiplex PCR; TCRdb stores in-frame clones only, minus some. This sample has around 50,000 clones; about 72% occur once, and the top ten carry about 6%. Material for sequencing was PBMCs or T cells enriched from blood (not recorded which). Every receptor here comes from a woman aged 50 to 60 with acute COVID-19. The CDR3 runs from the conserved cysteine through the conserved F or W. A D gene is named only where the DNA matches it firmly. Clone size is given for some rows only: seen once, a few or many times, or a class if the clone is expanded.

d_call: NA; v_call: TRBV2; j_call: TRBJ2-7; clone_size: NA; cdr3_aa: CASSEAQGWAGTYF; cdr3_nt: TGTGCCAGCAGTGAAGCTCAGGGCTGGGCAGGGACTTACTTC
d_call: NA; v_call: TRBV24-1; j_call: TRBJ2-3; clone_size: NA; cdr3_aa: CATSDLQEDTQYF; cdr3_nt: TGTGCCACCAGTGATTTGCAGGAAGATACGCAGTATTTT
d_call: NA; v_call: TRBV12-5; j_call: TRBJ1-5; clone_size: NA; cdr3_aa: CASGLVLSKGGGNQPQHF; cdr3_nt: TGTGCTAGTGGTTTGGTACTAAGTAAGGGAGGGGGCAATCAGCCCCAGCATTTT
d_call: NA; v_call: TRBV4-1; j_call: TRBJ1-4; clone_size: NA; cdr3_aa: CASSQDVTTNEKLFF; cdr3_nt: TGCGCCAGCAGCCAAGACGTTACAACTAATGAAAAACTGTTTTTT
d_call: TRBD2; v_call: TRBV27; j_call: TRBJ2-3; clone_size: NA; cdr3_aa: CASKPLKRGLADTQYF; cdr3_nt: TGTGCCAGCAAACCCCTGAAGCGGGGGCTAGCAGATACGCAGTATTTT
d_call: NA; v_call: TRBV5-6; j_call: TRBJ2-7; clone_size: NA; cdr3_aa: CASSSRTISKEQYF; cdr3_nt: TGTGCCAGCAGCAGCAGGACTATCTCGAAGGAGCAGTACTTC
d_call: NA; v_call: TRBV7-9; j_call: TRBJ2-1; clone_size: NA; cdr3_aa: CASSLAGGLNEQFF; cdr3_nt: TGTGCCAGCAGCTTAGCGGGGGGACTTAATGAGCAGTTCTTC
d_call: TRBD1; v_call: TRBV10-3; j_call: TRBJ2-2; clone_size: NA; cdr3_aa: CAISGTGGNTGELFF; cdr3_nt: TGTGCCATCAGTGGGACAGGGGGAAACACCGGGGAGCTGTTTTTT
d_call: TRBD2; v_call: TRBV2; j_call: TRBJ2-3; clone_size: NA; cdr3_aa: CASSGVAGLDTQYF; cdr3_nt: TGTGCCAGCAGTGGGGTAGCGGGGCTGGATACGCAGTATTTT
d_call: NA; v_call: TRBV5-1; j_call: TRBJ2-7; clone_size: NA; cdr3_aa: CASSPDLGRGYEQYF; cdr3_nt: TGCGCCAGCAGCCCCGATCTGGGCAGGGGCTACGAGCAGTACTTC
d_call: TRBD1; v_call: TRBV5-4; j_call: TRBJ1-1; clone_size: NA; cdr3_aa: CASTLPPGQGNTEAFF; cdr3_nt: TGTGCCAGCACCCTCCCCCCCGGACAGGGGAACACTGAAGCTTTCTTT
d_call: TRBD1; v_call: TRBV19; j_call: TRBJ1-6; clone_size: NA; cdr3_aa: CASRMTGHDSPLHF; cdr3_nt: TGTGCCAGTAGGATGACAGGGCACGATTCACCCCTCCACTTT
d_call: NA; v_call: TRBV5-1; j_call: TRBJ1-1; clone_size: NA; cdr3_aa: CASSLGGMNTEAFF; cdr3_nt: TGCGCCAGCAGCTTGGGGGGCATGAACACTGAAGCTTTCTTT
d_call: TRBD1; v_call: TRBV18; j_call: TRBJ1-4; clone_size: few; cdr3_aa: CASSRDRGDVKLFF; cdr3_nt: TGTGCCAGCTCTCGGGACAGGGGAGATGTAAAACTGTTTTTT
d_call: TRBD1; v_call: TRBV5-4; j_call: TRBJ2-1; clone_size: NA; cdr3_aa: CASSLVDRGLNEQFF; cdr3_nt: TGTGCCAGCAGCTTGGTGGACAGGGGGCTCAATGAGCAGTTCTTC
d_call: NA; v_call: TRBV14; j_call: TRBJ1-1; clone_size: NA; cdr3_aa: CASSKARGAFF; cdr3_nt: TGTGCCAGCAGCAAAGCCCGGGGAGCTTTCTTT
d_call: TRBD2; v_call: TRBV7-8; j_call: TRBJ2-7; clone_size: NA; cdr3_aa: CASSFSGGPDEQYF; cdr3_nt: TGTGCCAGCAGCTTTAGCGGGGGGCCGGACGAGCAGTACTTC
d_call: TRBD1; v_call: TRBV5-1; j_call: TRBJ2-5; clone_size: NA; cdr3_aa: CASSLTGDRGETQYF; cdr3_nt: TGCGCCAGCAGCTTAACCGGGGACAGGGGAGAGACCCAGTACTTC
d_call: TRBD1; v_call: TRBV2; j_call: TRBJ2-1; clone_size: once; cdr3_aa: CASRDGQGALWNEQFF; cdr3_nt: TGTGCCAGCAGGGATGGACAGGGGGCCCTCTGGAATGAGCAGTTCTTC
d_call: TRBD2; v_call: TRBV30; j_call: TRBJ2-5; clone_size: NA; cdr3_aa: CAWSVGAGQQETQYF; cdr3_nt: TGTGCCTGGAGTGTAGGAGCGGGGCAACAAGAGACCCAGTACTTC
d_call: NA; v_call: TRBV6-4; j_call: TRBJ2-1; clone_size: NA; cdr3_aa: CASSDWSAASYNEQFF; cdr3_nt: TGTGCCAGCAGTGACTGGTCAGCGGCCTCCTACAATGAGCAGTTCTTC
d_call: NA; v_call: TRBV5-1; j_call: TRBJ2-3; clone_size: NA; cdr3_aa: CASSSLGGRGDTQYF; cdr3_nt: TGCGCCAGCAGCTCTTTGGGTGGCCGAGGAGATACGCAGTATTTT
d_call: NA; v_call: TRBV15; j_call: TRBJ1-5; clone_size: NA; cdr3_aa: CATSRALDQPQHF; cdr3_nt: TGTGCCACCAGCAGAGCCTTAGATCAGCCCCAGCATTTT
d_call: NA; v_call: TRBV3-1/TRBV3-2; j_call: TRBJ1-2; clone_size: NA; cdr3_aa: CASSQAGGGPYGYTF; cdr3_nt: TGTGCCAGCAGCCAGGCCGGGGGGGGCCCATATGGCTACACCTTC
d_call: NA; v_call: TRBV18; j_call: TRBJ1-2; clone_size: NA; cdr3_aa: CASSQGNGYTF; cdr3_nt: TGTGCCAGCTCACAGGGGAATGGCTACACCTTC
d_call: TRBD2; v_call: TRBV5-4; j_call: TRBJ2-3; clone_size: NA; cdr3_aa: CASSQGLAGGSSTDTQYF; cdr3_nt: TGTGCCAGCAGCCAGGGACTAGCGGGGGGGTCTAGCACAGATACGCAGTATTTT
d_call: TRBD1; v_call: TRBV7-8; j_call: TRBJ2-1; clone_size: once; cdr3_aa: CASSPGTGGYNEQFF; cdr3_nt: TGTGCCAGCAGCCCCGGGACAGGGGGGTACAATGAGCAGTTCTTC
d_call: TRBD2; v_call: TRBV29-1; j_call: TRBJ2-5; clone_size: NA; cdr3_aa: CSTRTSGGARETQYF; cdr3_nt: TGCAGCACCAGGACTAGCGGGGGGGCAAGGGAGACCCAGTACTTC
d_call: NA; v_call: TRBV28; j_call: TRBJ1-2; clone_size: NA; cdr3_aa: CASSPPRLNYGYTF; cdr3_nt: TGTGCCAGCAGCCCCCCGCGGTTGAACTATGGCTACACCTTC